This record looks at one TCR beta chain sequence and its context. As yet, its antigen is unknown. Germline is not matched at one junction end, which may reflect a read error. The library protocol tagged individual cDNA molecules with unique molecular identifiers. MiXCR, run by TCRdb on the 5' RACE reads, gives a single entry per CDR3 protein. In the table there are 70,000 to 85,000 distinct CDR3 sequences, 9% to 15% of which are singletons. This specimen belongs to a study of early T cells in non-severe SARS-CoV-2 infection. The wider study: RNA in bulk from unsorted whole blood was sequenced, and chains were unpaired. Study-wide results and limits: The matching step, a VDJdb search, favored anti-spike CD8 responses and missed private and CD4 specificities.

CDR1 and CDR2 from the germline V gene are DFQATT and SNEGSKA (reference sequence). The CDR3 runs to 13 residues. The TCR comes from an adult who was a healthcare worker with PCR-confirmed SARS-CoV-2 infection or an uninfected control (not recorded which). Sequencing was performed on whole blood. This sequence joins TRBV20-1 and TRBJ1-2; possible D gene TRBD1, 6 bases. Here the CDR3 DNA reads TGCAGTGCTAGGACAGGTGTTAACTATGGCTACGCCTTC. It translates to CSARTGVNYGYAF.